These 28 T cell receptor beta chains share one sample of origin, sequenced in a study of T cell responses to AZD1222 COVID-19 vaccine. Produced via immunoSEQ multiplex PCR; TCRdb's table is partial and in-frame only. The table has 85,000 to 90,000 clones, about 90% seen once; the top ten hold under 13%. The starting material was peripheral blood, obtained on day 0 of MenACWY control vaccination. Source of these receptors: an adult in good health.

J is TRBJ2-7 and V is TRBV7-9; TRBD1 is a possible D gene (6 bases). This CDR3 has 15 residues. Germline V gene data show CDR1 as SEHNR and CDR2 as FQNEAQ (reference sequence). V lost 1 base and J lost 2, with 12 bases in between. CDR3 sequence reads: CASSLGSPGAYEQYF. The CDR3 DNA is TGTGCCAGCAGCTTAGGGTCCCCAGGGGCCTACGAGCAGTACTTC.

This chain joins TRBV28 and TRBJ1-5; D is unclear. Germline V gene lookup returns CDR1 MDHEN and CDR2 SYDVKM. The CDR3 runs to 15 residues. Trimming shortened V by 7 bases and J by 0 bases, and 13 bases separated the two germline ends. The CDR3: CASTSDGFSNQPQHF. The DNA for the CDR3 is TGTGCCAGCACCTCGGACGGGTTTAGCAATCAGCCCCAGCATTTT.

This chain joins TRBV15 and TRBJ1-2; tentative D call: TRBD1 (5 bases). The CDR3 loop spans 15 amino acids. Deletions cut 1 base from V and 0 bases from J, with 9 bases between. Germline assignment: CDR1 LNHNV and CDR2 YYDKDF (reference sequence). Written as DNA, the CDR3 is TGTGCCACCAGCAGAGGGGGACTAGCTAACTATGGCTACACCTTC. The encoded protein is CATSRGGLANYGYTF.

J is TRBJ2-7 and V is TRBV18, with D possibly matching TRBD1 (5 bases). Germline V gene sequence: CDR1 KGHSH, CDR2 LQKENI. The CDR3 totals 15 residues. With 3 bases removed from V and 4 bases from J, the gap between germline ends came to 16 bases. CDR3 nucleotide sequence: TGTGCCAGCTCACCTACCGTAGAGACAGCGTACGAGCAGTACTTC. As protein: CASSPTVETAYEQYF.

CDR3 loop: CASKTGGADEQFF. The CDR3 bases are TGTGCCTCGAAAACAGGGGGCGCAGATGAGCAGTTCTTC. The chain joins TRBV15 to TRBJ2-1; 9 nucleotides match TRBD1. Looked up from germline, CDR1 is LNHNV and CDR2 is YYDKDF (reference sequence). The CDR3 is 13 amino acids. With V trimmed by 11 bases and J by 8 bases, 10 bases remained unmatched. The whole variable domain, remainder taken from reference TRBV15 and TRBJ2-1, is DAMVIQNPRYQVTQFGKPVTLSCSQTLNHNVMYWYQQKSSQAPKLLFHYYDKDFNNEADTPDNFQSRRPNTSFCFLDIRSPGLGDTAMYLCASKTGGADEQFFGPGTRLTVL.

The V and J genes are TRBV5-6 and TRBJ2-3, with D possibly matching TRBD1 (6 bases). V lost 3 bases and J lost 2, with 13 bases in between. CDR1 and CDR2 (germline): SGHDT, YYEEEE. The CDR3 is 15 residues long. The CDR3 DNA reads as TGTGCCAGCAGCTCCGGACAGACCACCACAGATACGCAGTATTTT. Translated, it gives CASSSGQTTTDTQYF.

This chain uses TRBV15 with TRBJ2-7, with D tentatively TRBD2 (5 bases). Germline V gene lookup returns CDR1 LNHNV and CDR2 YYDKDF (reference sequence). Trimming left V 0 bases short and J 2 bases short, with 14 bases between. The CDR3 loop spans 16 amino acids. CDR3 region: CATSRDLADGAYEQYF. CDR3 coding DNA: TGTGCCACCAGCAGAGATTTGGCCGACGGGGCCTACGAGCAGTACTTC.

This clone was seen a few times. Written as DNA, the CDR3 is TGTGCCAGCAGTTCACAACAGAACACTGAAGCTTTCTTT. This encodes CASSSQQNTEAFF. V is TRBV12-3 or TRBV12-4 and J is TRBJ1-1; unclear D gene. The CDR3 covers 13 residues. V gave up 4 bases and J gave up 1 base, with 7 bases separating them.

This clone was counted a single time. The chain employs TRBV20-1 and TRBJ1-2; D may be TRBD1 (5 bases). The CDR3 is 10 amino acids. Germline V lookup: CDR1 DFQATT, CDR2 SNEGSKA (reference sequence). Trimming pared 6 bases from V and 8 bases from J, leaving 10 bases between. The CDR3 region is CSAGGPGYTF. CDR3 DNA sequence: TGCAGTGCGGGGGGACCGGGCTACACCTTC.

This chain connects TRBV12-3 or TRBV12-4 to TRBJ1-1; D unresolved. Trimming took off 6 bases at V and 0 bases at J, with 5 bases between the two ends. This CDR3 is built from 12 residues. The CDR3 sequence is CASSYMNTEAFF. The CDR3 DNA follows: TGTGCCAGCAGCTATATGAACACTGAAGCTTTCTTT.

The chain recombines TRBV5-1 with TRBJ2-5; the D gene is possibly TRBD1 (6 bases). CDR3 length: 19 amino acids. Germline V CDR1 and CDR2: SGHRS, YFSETQ. The germline V and J ends were trimmed by 0 bases and 4 bases, with 25 bases remaining between them. The CDR3 nucleotides read TGCGCCAGCAGCTTGGCTGGGGGCTCCCTCGGGGTTTTCCCAGAGACCCAGTACTTC. Translating gives CASSLAGGSLGVFPETQYF.

The chain employs TRBV6-6 and TRBJ2-7; tentatively, D is TRBD1 or TRBD2 (6 bases each). The CDR3 is 14 amino acids. In germline, CDR1 is MNHNY, CDR2 SVGAGI (reference sequence). V lost 2 bases, J lost 7 bases, and 15 bases lay in between. DNA for the CDR3: TGTGCCAGCAGTTACGGGGGGCAGGAGGGTGAGCAGTACTTC. Protein product: CASSYGGQEGEQYF.

The chain has TRBV5-6 and TRBJ2-5, with D possibly being TRBD1 or TRBD2 (5 bases each). There are 15 residues in the CDR3. Between the trimmed V and J ends, which lost 0 bases and 5 bases, there was a span of 14 bases. Germline CDR1 SGHDT, CDR2 YYEEEE. CDR3 DNA: TGTGCCAGCAGCTTGGCCCTGGGACGGTCGGAGACCCAGTACTTC. Its protein product is CASSLALGRSETQYF. Based on the CDR3 plus reference TRBV5-6 and TRBJ2-5, the full variable domain is DAGVTQSPTHLIKTRGQQVTLRCSPKSGHDTVSWYQQALGQGPQFIFQYYEEEERQRGNFPDRFSGHQFPNYSSELNVNALLLGDSALYLCASSLALGRSETQYFGPGTRLLVL.

The rearrangement uses TRBV7-9 and TRBJ1-6; perhaps TRBD1 as D (5 bases). Germline CDR1 and CDR2: SEHNR and FQNEAQ (reference sequence). Trimming stripped 5 bases from V and 9 bases from J, with 14 bases between. CDR3 size: 14 residues. CDR3 coding DNA: TGTGCCAGCAGCCTAGAGAGCAGGGTTTCACCCCTCCACTTT. Encoded protein: CASSLESRVSPLHF. Full variable domain (outside the CDR3, taken from reference TRBV7-9 and TRBJ1-6): DTGVSQNPRHKITKRGQNVTFRCDPISEHNRLYWYRQTLGQGPEFLTYFQNEAQLEKSRLLSDRFSAERPKGSFSTLEIQRTEQGDSAMYLCASSLESRVSPLHFGNGTRLTVT.

V usage is TRBV28 and J usage is TRBJ2-5; 9 nucleotides align to TRBD2. V trimming: 3 bases; J trimming: 1 base; junction bases outside the gene matches: 6. The CDR3 runs 16 residues. From germline, CDR1 is MDHEN and CDR2 SYDVKM. For the CDR3, the DNA is TGTGCCAGCAGTTTGGGGATAGCGGGGGCCCAAGAGACCCAGTACTTC. Amino acid sequence: CASSLGIAGAQETQYF.

This chain connects TRBV19 to TRBJ2-3; D is unresolved. Looked up from germline, CDR1 is LNHDA and CDR2 is SQIVND (reference sequence). V lost 5 bases to trimming and J lost 4 bases, with 13 bases between them. The CDR3 totals 14 residues. CDR3 in amino acids: CASSPAVWADTQYF. CDR3 DNA sequence: TGTGCCAGTAGTCCGGCGGTTTGGGCAGATACGCAGTATTTT.

This clone has just one count. The chain recombines TRBV2 with TRBJ2-3; perhaps TRBD1 as D (6 bases). V was shortened by 5 bases and J by 1 base, with 10 bases between the two germline ends. Germline values: CDR1 SNHLY, CDR2 FYNNEI. The CDR3 spans 14 residues. The CDR3: CASSSGTRTDTQYF. The CDR3 DNA follows: TGTGCCAGCAGTTCCGGGACACGCACAGATACGCAGTATTTT.

This rearrangement joins TRBV30 to TRBJ1-1, with a tentative D call TRBD1 (6 bases). V was cut by 5 bases and J by 11 bases, with 27 bases left in between. Per germline, CDR1 GTSNPN and CDR2 SVGIG (reference sequence). The CDR3 is 15 amino acids. CDR3 in DNA: TGTGCCTGGGGGACTCCCGACAGGAGTCTCCGGCCGGCTTTCTTT. As protein: CAWGTPDRSLRPAFF.

This chain links TRBV4-1 with TRBJ2-3, with 11 positions matching TRBD2. The ends lost 0 bases at V and 5 bases at J; junction bases unmatched: 7. Germline loops: CDR1 MGHRA, CDR2 YSYEKL. The length of the CDR3 is 17 residues. CDR3 sequence: CASSQDGLAGGLDTQYF. CDR3 DNA sequence: TGCGCCAGCAGCCAAGATGGCTTAGCGGGGGGGTTAGATACGCAGTATTTT.

V gene TRBV19 combines with J gene TRBJ1-1; D is undetermined. CDR3 length: 15 amino acids. CDR1 is LNHDA, CDR2 SQIVND, per germline (reference sequence). The V end was cut by 3 bases, the J end by 1 base, with 12 bases between. The CDR3 DNA sequence: TGTGCCAGTAGTATTTGGCGGGTCAGGAACACTGAAGCTTTCTTT. This translates into CASSIWRVRNTEAFF.

In its sample, this clone was seen a few times. V gene TRBV4-1 combines with J gene TRBJ2-7; D not resolved. The CDR3 runs 14 residues. V was trimmed by 4 bases and J by 7 bases, leaving 17 bases between them. The germline V gene has CDR1 MGHRA and CDR2 YSYEKL. CDR3 residues: CASSPDMALVEQYF. The DNA for the CDR3 is TGCGCCAGCAGCCCAGACATGGCGTTGGTAGAGCAGTACTTC.

The chain is built from TRBV7-9 and TRBJ1-4; 8 bases line up with TRBD1. The V and J ends lost 1 base and 7 bases, in that order; junction bases with no gene match: 8. Per germline, CDR1 SEHNR and CDR2 FQNEAQ (reference sequence). The CDR3 runs 16 residues. Here the CDR3 reads CASSLEAGTGGEKLFF. For the CDR3, the DNA is TGTGCCAGCAGCTTAGAGGCCGGGACAGGAGGTGAAAAACTGTTTTTT.

This chain connects TRBV6-2 or TRBV6-3 to TRBJ2-7, with D possibly being TRBD2 (6 bases). This CDR3 contains 15 residues. Looked up from germline, CDR1 is MNHEY and CDR2 is SVGEGT. V was shortened by 6 bases and J by 4 bases, with 19 bases between the two germline ends. The CDR3 is CASRPGGGLRYEQYF. CDR3 sequence (DNA): TGTGCCAGCAGACCTGGCGGAGGGCTCAGGTACGAGCAGTACTTC.

The chain employs TRBV14 and TRBJ1-1; D remains ambiguous. Deletions cut 2 bases from V and 3 bases from J, with 7 bases between. This CDR3 has 13 amino acids. The V gene's germline CDR1 is SGHDN and CDR2 FVKESK. The CDR3 here is CASSQYPDTEAFF. The CDR3 nucleotides are TGTGCCAGCAGCCAATATCCGGACACTGAAGCTTTCTTT.

The V gene is TRBV30, the J gene TRBJ1-2; D not resolved. Germline lookup yields CDR1 GTSNPN and CDR2 SVGIG (reference sequence). The CDR3 spans 11 residues. Trimming left V 2 bases short and J 7 bases short, with 8 bases between. The CDR3 here is CAWSSTIGYTF. The CDR3 bases are TGTGCCTGGAGTTCGACGATTGGCTACACCTTC.

The rearrangement uses TRBV27 and TRBJ1-2; D uncertain. Trimming pared 0 bases from V and 4 bases from J, leaving 12 bases between. Looked up from germline, CDR1 is MNHEY and CDR2 is SMNVEV (reference sequence). This CDR3 has 15 residues. The CDR3 sequence: CASSLSGRVGYGYTF. The CDR3 nucleotides are TGTGCCAGCAGTTTATCCGGACGGGTTGGCTATGGCTACACCTTC.

The rearrangement uses TRBV14 and TRBJ1-1; TRBD1 matches at 7 bases. Per the germline V gene, CDR1 is SGHDN and CDR2 is FVKESK. The CDR3 loop spans 16 amino acids. The V gene end was trimmed by 4 bases and the J gene end by 6 bases; junction bases not matched to a gene: 14. DNA of the CDR3: TGTGCCAGCAGCCTGGGGTTTCAGGGGGTAGGCTCTGAAGCTTTCTTT. Translated: CASSLGFQGVGSEAFF.

The chain carries TRBV30 and TRBJ2-1; D unclear. V lost 0 bases and J 9 bases, leaving 12 bases between the germline ends. The CDR3 length is 13 residues. CDR1 is GTSNPN, CDR2 SVGIG, per germline (reference sequence). The CDR3 loop is CAWSVVDLSEQFF. For the CDR3, the DNA is TGTGCCTGGAGTGTAGTAGATCTTAGTGAGCAGTTCTTC. Supplemented by reference TRBV30 and TRBJ2-1, the full variable domain reads SQTIHQWPATLVQPVGSPLSLECTVEGTSNPNLYWYRQAAGRGLQLLFYSVGIGQISSEVPQNLSASRPQDRQFILSSKKLLLSDSGFYLCAWSVVDLSEQFFGPGTRLTVL.